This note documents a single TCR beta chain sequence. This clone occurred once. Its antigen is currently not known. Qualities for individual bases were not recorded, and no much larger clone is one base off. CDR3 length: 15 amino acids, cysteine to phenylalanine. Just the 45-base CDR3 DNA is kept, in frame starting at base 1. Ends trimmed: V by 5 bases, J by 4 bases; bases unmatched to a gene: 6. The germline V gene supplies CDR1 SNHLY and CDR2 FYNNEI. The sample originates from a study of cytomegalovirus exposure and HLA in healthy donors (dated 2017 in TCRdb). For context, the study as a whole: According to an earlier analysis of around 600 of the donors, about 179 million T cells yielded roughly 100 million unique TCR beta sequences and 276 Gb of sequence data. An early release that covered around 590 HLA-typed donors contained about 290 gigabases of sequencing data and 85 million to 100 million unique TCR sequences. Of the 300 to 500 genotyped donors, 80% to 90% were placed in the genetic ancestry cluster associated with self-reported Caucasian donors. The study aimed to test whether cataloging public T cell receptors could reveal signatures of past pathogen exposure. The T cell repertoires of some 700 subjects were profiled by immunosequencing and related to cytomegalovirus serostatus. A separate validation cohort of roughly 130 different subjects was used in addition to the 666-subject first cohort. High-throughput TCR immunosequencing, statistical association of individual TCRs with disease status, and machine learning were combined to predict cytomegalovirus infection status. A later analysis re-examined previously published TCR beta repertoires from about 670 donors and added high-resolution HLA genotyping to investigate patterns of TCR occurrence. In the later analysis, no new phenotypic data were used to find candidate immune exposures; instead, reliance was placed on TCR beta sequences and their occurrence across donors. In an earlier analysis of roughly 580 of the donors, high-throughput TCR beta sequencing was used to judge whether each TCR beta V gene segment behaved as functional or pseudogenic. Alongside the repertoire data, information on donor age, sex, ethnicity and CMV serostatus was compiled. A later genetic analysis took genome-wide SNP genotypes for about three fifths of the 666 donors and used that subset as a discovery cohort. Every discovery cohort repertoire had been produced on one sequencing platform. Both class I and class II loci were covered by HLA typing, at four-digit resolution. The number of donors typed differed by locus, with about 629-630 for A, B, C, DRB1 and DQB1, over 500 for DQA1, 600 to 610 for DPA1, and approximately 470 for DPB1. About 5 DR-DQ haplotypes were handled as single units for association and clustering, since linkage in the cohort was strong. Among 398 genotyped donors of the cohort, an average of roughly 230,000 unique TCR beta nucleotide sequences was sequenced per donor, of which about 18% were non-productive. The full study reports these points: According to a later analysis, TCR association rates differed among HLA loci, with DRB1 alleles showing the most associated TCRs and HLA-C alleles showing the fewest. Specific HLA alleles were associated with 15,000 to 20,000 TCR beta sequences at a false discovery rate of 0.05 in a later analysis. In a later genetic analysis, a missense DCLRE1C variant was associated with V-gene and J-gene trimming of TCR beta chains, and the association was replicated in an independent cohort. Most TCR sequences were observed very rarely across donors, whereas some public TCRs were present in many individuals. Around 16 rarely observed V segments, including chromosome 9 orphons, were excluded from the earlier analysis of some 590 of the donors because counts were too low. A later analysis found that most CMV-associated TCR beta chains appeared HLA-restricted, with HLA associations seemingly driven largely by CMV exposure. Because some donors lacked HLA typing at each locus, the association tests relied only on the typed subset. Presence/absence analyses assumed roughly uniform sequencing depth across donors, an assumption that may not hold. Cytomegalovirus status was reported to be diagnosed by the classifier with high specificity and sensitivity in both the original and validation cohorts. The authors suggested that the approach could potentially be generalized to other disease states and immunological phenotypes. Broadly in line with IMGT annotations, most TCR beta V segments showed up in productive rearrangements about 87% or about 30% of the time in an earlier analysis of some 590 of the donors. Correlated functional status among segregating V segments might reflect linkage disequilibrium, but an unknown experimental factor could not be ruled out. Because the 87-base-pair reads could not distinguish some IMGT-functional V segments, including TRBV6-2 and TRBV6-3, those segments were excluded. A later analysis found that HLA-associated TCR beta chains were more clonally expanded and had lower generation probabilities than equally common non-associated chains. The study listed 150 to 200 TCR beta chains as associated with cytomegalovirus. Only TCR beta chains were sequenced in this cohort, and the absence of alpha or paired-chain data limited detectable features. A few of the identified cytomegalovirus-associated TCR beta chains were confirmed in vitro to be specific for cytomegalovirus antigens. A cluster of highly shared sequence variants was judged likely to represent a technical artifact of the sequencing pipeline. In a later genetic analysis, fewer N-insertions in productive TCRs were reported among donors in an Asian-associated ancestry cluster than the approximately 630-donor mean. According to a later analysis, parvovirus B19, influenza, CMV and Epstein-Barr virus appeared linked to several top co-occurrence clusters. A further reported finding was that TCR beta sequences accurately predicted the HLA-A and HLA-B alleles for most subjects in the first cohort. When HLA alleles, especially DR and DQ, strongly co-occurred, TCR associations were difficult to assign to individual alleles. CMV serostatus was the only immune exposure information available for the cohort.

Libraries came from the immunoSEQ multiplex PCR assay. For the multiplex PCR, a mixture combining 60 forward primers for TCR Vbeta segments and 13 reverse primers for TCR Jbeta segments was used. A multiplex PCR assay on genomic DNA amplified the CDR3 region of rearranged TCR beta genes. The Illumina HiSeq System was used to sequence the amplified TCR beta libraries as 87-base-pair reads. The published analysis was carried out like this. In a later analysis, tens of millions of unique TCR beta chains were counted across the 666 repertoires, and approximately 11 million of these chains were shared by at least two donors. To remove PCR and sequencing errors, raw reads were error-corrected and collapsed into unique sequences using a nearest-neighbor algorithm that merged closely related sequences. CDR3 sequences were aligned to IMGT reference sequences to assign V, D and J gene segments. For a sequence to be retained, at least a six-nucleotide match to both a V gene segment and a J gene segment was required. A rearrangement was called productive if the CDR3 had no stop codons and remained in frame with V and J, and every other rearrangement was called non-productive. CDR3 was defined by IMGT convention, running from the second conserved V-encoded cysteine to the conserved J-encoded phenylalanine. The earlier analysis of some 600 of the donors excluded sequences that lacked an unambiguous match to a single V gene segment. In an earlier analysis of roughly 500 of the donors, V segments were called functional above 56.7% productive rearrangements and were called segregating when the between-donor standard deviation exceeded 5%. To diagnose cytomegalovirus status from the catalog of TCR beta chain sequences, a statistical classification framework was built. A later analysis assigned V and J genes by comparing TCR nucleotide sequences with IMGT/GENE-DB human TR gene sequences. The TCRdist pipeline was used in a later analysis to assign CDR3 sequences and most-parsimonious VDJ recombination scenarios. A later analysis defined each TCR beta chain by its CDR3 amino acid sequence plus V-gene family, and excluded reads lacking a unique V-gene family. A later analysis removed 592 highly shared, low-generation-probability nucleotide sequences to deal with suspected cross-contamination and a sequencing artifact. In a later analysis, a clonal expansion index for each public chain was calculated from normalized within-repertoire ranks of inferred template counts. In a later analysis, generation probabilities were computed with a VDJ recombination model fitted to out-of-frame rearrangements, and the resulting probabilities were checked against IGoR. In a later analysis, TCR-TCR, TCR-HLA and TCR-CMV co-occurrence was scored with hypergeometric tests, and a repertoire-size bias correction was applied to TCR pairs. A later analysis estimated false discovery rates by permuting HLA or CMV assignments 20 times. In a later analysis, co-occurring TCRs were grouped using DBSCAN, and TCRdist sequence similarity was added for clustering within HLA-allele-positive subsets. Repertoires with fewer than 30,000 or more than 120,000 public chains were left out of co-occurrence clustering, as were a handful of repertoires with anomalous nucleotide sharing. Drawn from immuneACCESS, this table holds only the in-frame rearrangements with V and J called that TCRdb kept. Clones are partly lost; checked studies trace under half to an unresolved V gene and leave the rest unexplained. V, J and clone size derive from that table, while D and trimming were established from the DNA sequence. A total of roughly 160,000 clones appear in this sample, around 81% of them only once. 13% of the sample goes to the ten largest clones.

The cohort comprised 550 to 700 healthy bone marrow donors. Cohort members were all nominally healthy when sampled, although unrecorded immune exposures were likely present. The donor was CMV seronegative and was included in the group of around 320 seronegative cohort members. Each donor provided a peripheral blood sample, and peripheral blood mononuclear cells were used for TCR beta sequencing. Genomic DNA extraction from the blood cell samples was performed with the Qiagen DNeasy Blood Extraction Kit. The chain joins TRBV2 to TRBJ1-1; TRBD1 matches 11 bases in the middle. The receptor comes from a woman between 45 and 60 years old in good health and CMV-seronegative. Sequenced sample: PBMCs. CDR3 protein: CASSSTGTGGTEAFF. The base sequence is TGTGCCAGCAGTTCGACCGGGACAGGGGGCACTGAAGCTTTCTTT.